These T cell receptor beta chains were read from a single sample in a study of shared clonotypes between healthy human individuals. The table came from immunoSEQ multiplex PCR; TCRdb's copy has only in-frame clones and leaves some out. The sample has about 580,000 clones; nearly 98% are singletons. The sample comprised naive CD8+ T cells sorted from blood. The receptors stem from a man aged 25-40 years in good health. Both conserved end residues are part of each CDR3. The D gene is left open where the match is weak. The size field is filled for only some rows; it gives once, few, many or a size class.

J,V,D,size,CDR3,DNA
TRBJ2-5,TRBV11-2,TRBD2,.,CASSLGLAGQETQYF,TGTGCCAGCAGCCTAGGACTAGCGGGACAAGAGACCCAGTACTTC
TRBJ1-5,TRBV5-6,.,.,CASSLQVSNQPQHF,TGTGCCAGCAGCCTACAGGTTAGCAATCAGCCCCAGCATTTT
TRBJ2-7,TRBV6-5,.,.,CASSYSSGGQYEQYF,TGTGCCAGCAGTTACTCATCAGGGGGGCAGTACGAGCAGTACTTC
TRBJ2-5,TRBV6-6,.,.,CASSYPPDSMEETQYF,TGTGCCAGCAGTTACCCTCCGGACAGCATGGAAGAGACCCAGTACTTC
TRBJ2-1,TRBV5-6,.,.,CASSLARKHYNEQFF,TGTGCCAGCAGCTTGGCGAGGAAACATTACAATGAGCAGTTCTTC
TRBJ2-7,TRBV10-1,TRBD2,.,CASSERAGGASEQYF,TGCGCCAGCAGTGAGCGGGCGGGAGGGGCCTCCGAGCAGTACTTC
TRBJ1-4,TRBV5-1,.,.,CASSPGLKREKLFF,TGCGCCAGCAGCCCCGGCCTGAAGCGGGAAAAACTGTTTTTT
TRBJ2-3,TRBV5-1,.,.,CASSLTGASTDTQYF,TGCGCCAGCAGCTTGACAGGAGCCAGCACAGATACGCAGTATTTT
TRBJ2-7,TRBV28,.,.,CASSFPGQTYEQYF,TGTGCCAGCAGTTTCCCGGGCCAAACGTACGAGCAGTACTTC
TRBJ1-2,TRBV6-1,.,few,CASSAGPNYGYTF,TGTGCCAGCAGTGCAGGGCCTAACTATGGCTACACCTTC
TRBJ1-1,TRBV29-1,.,.,CSVQGYDNRNTEAFF,TGCAGCGTACAGGGCTACGACAATAGGAACACTGAAGCTTTCTTT
TRBJ1-1,TRBV13,.,.,CASSLGTGTEAFF,TGTGCCAGCAGCTTAGGCACGGGAACTGAAGCTTTCTTT
TRBJ2-7,TRBV5-1,.,.,CASSLRGDSYEQYF,TGCGCCAGCAGCTTGCGAGGGGACTCCTACGAGCAGTACTTC
TRBJ2-5,TRBV4-1,TRBD2,.,CASSRELAGVGQETQYF,TGCGCCAGCAGCCGAGAGCTAGCGGGAGTAGGCCAAGAGACCCAGTACTTC
TRBJ2-3,TRBV7-3,TRBD2,.,CASSFTAGVADTQYF,TGTGCCAGCAGCTTCACAGCGGGAGTTGCAGATACGCAGTATTTT
TRBJ2-5,TRBV20-1,.,.,CSAHREETQYF,TGCAGTGCTCACAGGGAAGAGACCCAGTACTTC
TRBJ2-7,TRBV7-9,.,.,CASSLTGFYEQYF,TGTGCCAGCAGCTTAACGGGGTTCTACGAGCAGTACTTC
TRBJ1-1,TRBV15,.,.,CATSLPGLGTEAFF,TGTGCCACCAGCCTACCAGGGCTGGGCACTGAAGCTTTCTTT
TRBJ1-1,TRBV27,.,.,CASSFLGRSQNTEAFF,TGTGCCAGCAGTTTTCTCGGACGGAGCCAGAACACTGAAGCTTTCTTT
TRBJ2-5,TRBV13,.,.,CASSLGGPSNLQETQYF,TGTGCCAGCAGCTTAGGGGGGCCGTCCAACCTGCAAGAGACCCAGTACTTC
TRBJ2-7,TRBV9,TRBD2,once,CASSGAGGVEQYF,TGTGCCAGCAGTGGGGCGGGAGGAGTCGAGCAGTACTTC
TRBJ1-2,TRBV6-6,TRBD1,.,CASSQGALRYGYTF,TGTGCCAGCAGTCAGGGGGCACTTAGGTATGGCTACACCTTC
TRBJ1-4,TRBV5-1,.,.,CASSLRGVGGANEKLFF,TGCGCCAGCAGCTTGAGAGGAGTTGGAGGCGCTAATGAAAAACTGTTTTTT
TRBJ2-1,TRBV6-1,.,.,CASTEGGWQNNEQFF,TGTGCCAGCACCGAAGGGGGATGGCAGAACAATGAGCAGTTCTTC
TRBJ2-6,TRBV7-8,.,.,CASSSTPGPGANVLTF,TGTGCCAGCAGCTCCACCCCAGGGCCAGGGGCCAACGTCCTGACTTTC
TRBJ1-1,TRBV7-9,.,.,CASSRAVNTEAFF,TGTGCCAGCAGCCGGGCAGTGAACACTGAAGCTTTCTTT
TRBJ1-4,TRBV14,.,.,CASSQVDSAGEKLFF,TGTGCCAGCAGCCAAGTTGACAGCGCTGGGGAAAAACTGTTTTTT
TRBJ1-1,TRBV29-1,.,.,CTAVMAAAPNTEAFF,TGCACCGCAGTAATGGCTGCGGCTCCGAACACTGAAGCTTTCTTT
TRBJ2-7,TRBV7-9,TRBD2,.,CASSSRSGRAYEQYF,TGTGCCAGCAGCTCTCGTAGCGGGAGGGCCTACGAGCAGTACTTC